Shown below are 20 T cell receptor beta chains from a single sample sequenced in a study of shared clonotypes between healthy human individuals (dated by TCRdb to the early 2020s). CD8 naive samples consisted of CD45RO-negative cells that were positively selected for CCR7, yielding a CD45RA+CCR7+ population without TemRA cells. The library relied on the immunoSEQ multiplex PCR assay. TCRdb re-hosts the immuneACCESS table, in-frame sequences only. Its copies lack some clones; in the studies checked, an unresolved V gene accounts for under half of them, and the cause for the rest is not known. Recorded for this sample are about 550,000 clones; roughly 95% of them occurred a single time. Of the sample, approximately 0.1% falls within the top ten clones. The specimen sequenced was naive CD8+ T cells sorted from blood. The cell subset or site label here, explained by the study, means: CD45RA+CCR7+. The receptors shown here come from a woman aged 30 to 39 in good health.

CDR3 loop: CASSDEGQETQYF. For the CDR3, the DNA is TGTGCCAGCAGTGACGAGGGGCAAGAGACCCAGTACTTC. This chain joins TRBV2 and TRBJ2-5; D assignment may be TRBD1 or TRBD2 (5 bases each). Trimming took 3 bases from V and 2 from J, leaving 7 bases between them. The CDR3 is made up of 13 amino acids. Germline CDR1 SNHLY, CDR2 FYNNEI.

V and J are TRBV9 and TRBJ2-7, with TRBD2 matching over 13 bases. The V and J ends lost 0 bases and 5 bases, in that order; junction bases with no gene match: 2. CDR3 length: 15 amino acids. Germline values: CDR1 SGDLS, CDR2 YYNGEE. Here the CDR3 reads CASSVVGLAGDEQYF. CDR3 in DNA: TGTGCCAGCAGCGTAGTCGGACTAGCGGGAGACGAGCAGTACTTC. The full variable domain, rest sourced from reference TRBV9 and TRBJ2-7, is DSGVTQTPKHLITATGQRVTLRCSPRSGDLSVYWYQQSLDQGLQFLIQYYNGEERAKGNILERFSAQQFPDLHSELNLSSLELGDSALYFCASSVVGLAGDEQYFGPGTRLTVT.

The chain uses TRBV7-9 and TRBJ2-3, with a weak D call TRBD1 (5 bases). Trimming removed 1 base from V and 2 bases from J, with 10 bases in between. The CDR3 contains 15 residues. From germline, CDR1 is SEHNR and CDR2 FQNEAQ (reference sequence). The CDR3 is CASSLEETATDTQYF. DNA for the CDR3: TGTGCCAGCAGCTTAGAGGAGACAGCCACAGATACGCAGTATTTT.

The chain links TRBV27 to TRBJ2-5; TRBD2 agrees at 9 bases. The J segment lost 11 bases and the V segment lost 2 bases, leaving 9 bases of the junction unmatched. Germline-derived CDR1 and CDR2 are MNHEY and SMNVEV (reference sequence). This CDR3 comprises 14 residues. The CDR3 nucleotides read TGTGCCAGCAGTTTAGCGGGAGGGCCGGGTGAGCAGTACTTC. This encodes CASSLAGGPGEQYF.

Here the CDR3 reads CASSEQEQFF. The CDR3 coding sequence is TGTGCCAGCAGTGAACAGGAGCAGTTCTTC. The chain joins TRBV6-1 to TRBJ2-1; D remains unclear. The CDR3 has 10 amino acids. Trimming left V 2 bases short and J 10 bases short, with 3 bases between. CDR1 is MNHNS and CDR2 is SASEGT in the germline V gene.

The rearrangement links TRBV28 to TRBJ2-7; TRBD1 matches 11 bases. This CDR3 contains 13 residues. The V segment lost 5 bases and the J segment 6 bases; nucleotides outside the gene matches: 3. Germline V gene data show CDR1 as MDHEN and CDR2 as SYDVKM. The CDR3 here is CASSRTGGPEQYF. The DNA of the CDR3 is TGTGCCAGCAGTAGGACAGGGGGCCCCGAGCAGTACTTC.

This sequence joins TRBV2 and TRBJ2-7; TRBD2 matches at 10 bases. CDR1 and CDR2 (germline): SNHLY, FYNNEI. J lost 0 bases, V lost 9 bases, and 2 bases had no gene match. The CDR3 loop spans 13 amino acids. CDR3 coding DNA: TGTGCCAGTAGGACTAGCGGCTCCTACGAGCAGTACTTC. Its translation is CASRTSGSYEQYF.

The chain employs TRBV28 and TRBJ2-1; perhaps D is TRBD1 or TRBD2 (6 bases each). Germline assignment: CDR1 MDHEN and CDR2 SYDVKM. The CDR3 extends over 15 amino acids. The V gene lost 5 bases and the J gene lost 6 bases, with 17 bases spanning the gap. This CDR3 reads CASSPQRGRPNEQFF. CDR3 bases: TGTGCCAGCAGTCCTCAGAGGGGGAGGCCCAATGAGCAGTTCTTC.

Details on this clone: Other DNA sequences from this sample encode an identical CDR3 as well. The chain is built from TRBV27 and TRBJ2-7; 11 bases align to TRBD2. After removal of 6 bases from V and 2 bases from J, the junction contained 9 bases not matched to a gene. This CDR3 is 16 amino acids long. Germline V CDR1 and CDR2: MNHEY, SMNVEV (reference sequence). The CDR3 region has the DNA TGTGCCAGCAGACCGGGGCTAGCGGGAGGCACCTACGAGCAGTACTTC. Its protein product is CASRPGLAGGTYEQYF.

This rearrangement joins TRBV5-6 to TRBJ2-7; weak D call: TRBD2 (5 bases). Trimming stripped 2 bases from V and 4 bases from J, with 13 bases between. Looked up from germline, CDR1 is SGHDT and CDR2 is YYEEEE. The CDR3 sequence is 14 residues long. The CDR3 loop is CASSLSPSLYEQYF. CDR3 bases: TGTGCCAGCAGCTTATCTCCTAGCTTATACGAGCAGTACTTC.

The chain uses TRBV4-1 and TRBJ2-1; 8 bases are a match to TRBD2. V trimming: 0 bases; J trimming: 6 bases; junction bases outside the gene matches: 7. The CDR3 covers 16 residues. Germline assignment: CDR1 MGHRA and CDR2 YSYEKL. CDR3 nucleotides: TGCGCCAGCAGCCAAGAGAGGGCAACTAGCGGCAATGAGCAGTTCTTC. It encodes CASSQERATSGNEQFF.

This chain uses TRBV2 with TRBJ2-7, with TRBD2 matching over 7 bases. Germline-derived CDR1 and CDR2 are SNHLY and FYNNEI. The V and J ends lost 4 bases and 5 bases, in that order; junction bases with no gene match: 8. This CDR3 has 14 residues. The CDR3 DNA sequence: TGTGCCAGCAGTGCGCGACTAGCTCCCAACGAGCAGTACTTC. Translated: CASSARLAPNEQYF.

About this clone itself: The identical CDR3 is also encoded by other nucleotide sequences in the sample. The DNA of the CDR3 is TGTGCCAGTAGTATAGCCCAGGGGGCTTCCGGGGAGCTGTTTTTT. Residues: CASSIAQGASGELFF. The chain is built from TRBV19 and TRBJ2-2, with TRBD1 matching 8 bases. Germline CDR1 is LNHDA and CDR2 is SQIVND (reference sequence). There are 15 residues in the CDR3. After removal of 1 base from V and 6 bases from J, the junction contained 4 bases not matched to a gene.

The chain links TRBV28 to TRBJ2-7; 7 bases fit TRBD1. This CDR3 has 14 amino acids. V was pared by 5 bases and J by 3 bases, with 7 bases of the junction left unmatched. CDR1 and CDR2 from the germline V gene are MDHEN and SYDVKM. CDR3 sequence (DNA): TGTGCCAGCAGTAACCGACAGGGCCTCTACGAGCAGTACTTC. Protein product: CASSNRQGLYEQYF. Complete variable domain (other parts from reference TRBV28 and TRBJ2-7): DVKVTQSSRYLVKRTGEKVFLECVQDMDHENMFWYRQDPGLGLRLIYFSYDVKMKEKGDIPEGYSVSREKKERFSLILESASTNQTSMYLCASSNRQGLYEQYFGPGTRLTVT.

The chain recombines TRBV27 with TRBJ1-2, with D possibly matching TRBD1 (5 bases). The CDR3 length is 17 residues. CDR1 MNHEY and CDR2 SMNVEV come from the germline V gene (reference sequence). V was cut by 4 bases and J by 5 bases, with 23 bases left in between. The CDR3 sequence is CASSSLPLGLGLYGYTF. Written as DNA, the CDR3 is TGTGCCAGCAGTTCCCTACCGTTAGGGTTGGGGCTTTATGGCTACACCTTC.

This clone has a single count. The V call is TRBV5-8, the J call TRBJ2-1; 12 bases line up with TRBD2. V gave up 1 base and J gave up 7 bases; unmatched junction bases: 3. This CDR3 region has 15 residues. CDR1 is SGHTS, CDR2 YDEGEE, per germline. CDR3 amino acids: CASSLTSGRSNEQFF. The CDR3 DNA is TGTGCCAGCAGCTTGACTAGCGGGAGGAGTAATGAGCAGTTCTTC.

The CDR3 DNA follows: TGTGCCAGCAGCTTGCCGGGACACTTGAACACTGAAGCTTTCTTT. This encodes CASSLPGHLNTEAFF. The V and J genes are TRBV5-4 and TRBJ1-1; D might be TRBD1 (6 bases). Germline CDR1 reads SGHNT; CDR2 reads YYREEE (reference sequence). V dropped 1 base and J dropped 0 bases, with 10 bases sitting between them. The CDR3 is 15 residues long.

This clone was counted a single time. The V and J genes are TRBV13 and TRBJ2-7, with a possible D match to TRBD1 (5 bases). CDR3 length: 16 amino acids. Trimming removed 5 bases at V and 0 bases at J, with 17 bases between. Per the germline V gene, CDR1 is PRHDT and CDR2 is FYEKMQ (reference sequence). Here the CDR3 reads CASSEWGRGRSYEQYF. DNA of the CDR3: TGTGCCAGCAGCGAGTGGGGAAGGGGCCGCTCCTACGAGCAGTACTTC.

The chain's CDR3 is CASSFHHRPYNEQFF. The CDR3, as DNA: TGTGCCAGCAGTTTTCATCACCGGCCCTACAATGAGCAGTTCTTC. The genes are TRBV28 and TRBJ2-1; D uncertain. Germline values: CDR1 MDHEN, CDR2 SYDVKM. CDR3 length equals 15 residues. V lost 3 bases to trimming and J lost 2 bases, with 11 bases between them.

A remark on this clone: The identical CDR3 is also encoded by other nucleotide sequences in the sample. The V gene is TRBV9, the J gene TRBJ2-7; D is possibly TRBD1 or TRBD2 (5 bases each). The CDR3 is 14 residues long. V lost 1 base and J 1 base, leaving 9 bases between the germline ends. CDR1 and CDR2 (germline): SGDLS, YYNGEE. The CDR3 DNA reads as TGTGCCAGCAGCGTAAGCTGGGGGTCCTACGAGCAGTACTTC. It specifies CASSVSWGSYEQYF.